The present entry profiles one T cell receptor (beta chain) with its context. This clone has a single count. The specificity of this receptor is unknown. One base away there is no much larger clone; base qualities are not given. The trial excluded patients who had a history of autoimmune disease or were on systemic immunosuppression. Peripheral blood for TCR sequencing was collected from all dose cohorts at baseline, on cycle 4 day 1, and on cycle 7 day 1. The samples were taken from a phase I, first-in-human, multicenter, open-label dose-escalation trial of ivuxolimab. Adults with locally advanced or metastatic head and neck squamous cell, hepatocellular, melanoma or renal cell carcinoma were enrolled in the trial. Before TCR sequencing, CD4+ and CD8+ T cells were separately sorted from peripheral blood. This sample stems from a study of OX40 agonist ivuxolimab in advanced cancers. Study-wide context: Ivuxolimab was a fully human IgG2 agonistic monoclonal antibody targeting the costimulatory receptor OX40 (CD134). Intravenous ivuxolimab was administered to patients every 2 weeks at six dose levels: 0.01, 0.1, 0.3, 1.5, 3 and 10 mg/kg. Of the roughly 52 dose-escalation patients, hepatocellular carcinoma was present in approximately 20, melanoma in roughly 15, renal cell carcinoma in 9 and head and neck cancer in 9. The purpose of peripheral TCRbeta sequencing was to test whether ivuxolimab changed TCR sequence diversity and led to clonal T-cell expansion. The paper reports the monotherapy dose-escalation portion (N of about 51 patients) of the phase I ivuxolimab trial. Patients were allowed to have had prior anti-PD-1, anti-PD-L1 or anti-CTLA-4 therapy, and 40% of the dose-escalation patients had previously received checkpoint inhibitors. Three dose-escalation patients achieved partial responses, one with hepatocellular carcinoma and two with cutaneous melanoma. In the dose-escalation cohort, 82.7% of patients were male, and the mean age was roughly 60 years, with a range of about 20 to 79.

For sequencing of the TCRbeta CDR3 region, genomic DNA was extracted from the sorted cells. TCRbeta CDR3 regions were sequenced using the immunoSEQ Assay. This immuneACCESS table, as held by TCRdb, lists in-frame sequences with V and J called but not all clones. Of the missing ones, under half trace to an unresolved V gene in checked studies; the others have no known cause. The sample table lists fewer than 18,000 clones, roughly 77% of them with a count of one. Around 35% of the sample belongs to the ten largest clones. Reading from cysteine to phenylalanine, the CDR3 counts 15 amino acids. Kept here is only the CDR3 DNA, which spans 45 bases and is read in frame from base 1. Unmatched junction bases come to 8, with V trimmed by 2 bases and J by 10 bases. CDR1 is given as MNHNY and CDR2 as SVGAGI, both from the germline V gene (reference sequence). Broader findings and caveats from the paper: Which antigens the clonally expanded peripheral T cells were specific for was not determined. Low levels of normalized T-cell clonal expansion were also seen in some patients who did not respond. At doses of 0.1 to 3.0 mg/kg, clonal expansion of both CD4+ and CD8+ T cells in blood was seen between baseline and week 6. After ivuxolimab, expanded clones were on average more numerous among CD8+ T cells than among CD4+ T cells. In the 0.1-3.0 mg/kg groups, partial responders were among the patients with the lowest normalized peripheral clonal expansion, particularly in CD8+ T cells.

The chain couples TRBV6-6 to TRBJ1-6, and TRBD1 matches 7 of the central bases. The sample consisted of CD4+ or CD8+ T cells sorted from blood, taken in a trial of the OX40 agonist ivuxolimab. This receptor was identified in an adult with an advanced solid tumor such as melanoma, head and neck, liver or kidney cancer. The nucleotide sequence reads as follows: TGTGCCAGCAGTTACGAGGACAGGTTGAACTCACCCCTCCACTTT. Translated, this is CASSYEDRLNSPLHF.